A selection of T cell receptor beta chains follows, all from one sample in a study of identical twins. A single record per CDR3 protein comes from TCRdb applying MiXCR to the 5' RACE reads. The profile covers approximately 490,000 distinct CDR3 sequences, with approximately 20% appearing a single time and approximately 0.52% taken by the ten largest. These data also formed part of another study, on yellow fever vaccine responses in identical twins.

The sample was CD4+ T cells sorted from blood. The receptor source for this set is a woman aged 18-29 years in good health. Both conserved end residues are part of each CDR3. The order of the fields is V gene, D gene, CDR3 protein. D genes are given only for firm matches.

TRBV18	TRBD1	CASSLHPDRGAGELFF
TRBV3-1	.	CASSQDEGGGQETQYF
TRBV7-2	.	CASSLSVDTEAFF
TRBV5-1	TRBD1	CASSPEDRGRETQYF
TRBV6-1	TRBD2	CASRALAGTGTDTQYF
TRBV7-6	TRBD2	CASSHRTSGTAGELFF
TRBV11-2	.	CASSYAGTPLPYEQYF
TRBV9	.	CASSAQGGETQYF
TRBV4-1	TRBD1	CASSHPPGGPSYNEQFF
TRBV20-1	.	CSAPPGRALAQTDTQYF
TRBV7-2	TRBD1	CASSLGGQGATQGLIF
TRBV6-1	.	CASSVSQGTYNEQFF
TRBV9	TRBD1	CASSEGQGRQTQYF
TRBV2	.	CASWDAPQATDTQYF
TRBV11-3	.	CASSLDGDSYNEQFF
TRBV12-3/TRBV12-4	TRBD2	CASSFTRDPASGRPYYEQYF
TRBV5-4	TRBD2	CASSLSLAGANQETQYF
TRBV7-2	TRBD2	CASKGTSGGGDTQYF